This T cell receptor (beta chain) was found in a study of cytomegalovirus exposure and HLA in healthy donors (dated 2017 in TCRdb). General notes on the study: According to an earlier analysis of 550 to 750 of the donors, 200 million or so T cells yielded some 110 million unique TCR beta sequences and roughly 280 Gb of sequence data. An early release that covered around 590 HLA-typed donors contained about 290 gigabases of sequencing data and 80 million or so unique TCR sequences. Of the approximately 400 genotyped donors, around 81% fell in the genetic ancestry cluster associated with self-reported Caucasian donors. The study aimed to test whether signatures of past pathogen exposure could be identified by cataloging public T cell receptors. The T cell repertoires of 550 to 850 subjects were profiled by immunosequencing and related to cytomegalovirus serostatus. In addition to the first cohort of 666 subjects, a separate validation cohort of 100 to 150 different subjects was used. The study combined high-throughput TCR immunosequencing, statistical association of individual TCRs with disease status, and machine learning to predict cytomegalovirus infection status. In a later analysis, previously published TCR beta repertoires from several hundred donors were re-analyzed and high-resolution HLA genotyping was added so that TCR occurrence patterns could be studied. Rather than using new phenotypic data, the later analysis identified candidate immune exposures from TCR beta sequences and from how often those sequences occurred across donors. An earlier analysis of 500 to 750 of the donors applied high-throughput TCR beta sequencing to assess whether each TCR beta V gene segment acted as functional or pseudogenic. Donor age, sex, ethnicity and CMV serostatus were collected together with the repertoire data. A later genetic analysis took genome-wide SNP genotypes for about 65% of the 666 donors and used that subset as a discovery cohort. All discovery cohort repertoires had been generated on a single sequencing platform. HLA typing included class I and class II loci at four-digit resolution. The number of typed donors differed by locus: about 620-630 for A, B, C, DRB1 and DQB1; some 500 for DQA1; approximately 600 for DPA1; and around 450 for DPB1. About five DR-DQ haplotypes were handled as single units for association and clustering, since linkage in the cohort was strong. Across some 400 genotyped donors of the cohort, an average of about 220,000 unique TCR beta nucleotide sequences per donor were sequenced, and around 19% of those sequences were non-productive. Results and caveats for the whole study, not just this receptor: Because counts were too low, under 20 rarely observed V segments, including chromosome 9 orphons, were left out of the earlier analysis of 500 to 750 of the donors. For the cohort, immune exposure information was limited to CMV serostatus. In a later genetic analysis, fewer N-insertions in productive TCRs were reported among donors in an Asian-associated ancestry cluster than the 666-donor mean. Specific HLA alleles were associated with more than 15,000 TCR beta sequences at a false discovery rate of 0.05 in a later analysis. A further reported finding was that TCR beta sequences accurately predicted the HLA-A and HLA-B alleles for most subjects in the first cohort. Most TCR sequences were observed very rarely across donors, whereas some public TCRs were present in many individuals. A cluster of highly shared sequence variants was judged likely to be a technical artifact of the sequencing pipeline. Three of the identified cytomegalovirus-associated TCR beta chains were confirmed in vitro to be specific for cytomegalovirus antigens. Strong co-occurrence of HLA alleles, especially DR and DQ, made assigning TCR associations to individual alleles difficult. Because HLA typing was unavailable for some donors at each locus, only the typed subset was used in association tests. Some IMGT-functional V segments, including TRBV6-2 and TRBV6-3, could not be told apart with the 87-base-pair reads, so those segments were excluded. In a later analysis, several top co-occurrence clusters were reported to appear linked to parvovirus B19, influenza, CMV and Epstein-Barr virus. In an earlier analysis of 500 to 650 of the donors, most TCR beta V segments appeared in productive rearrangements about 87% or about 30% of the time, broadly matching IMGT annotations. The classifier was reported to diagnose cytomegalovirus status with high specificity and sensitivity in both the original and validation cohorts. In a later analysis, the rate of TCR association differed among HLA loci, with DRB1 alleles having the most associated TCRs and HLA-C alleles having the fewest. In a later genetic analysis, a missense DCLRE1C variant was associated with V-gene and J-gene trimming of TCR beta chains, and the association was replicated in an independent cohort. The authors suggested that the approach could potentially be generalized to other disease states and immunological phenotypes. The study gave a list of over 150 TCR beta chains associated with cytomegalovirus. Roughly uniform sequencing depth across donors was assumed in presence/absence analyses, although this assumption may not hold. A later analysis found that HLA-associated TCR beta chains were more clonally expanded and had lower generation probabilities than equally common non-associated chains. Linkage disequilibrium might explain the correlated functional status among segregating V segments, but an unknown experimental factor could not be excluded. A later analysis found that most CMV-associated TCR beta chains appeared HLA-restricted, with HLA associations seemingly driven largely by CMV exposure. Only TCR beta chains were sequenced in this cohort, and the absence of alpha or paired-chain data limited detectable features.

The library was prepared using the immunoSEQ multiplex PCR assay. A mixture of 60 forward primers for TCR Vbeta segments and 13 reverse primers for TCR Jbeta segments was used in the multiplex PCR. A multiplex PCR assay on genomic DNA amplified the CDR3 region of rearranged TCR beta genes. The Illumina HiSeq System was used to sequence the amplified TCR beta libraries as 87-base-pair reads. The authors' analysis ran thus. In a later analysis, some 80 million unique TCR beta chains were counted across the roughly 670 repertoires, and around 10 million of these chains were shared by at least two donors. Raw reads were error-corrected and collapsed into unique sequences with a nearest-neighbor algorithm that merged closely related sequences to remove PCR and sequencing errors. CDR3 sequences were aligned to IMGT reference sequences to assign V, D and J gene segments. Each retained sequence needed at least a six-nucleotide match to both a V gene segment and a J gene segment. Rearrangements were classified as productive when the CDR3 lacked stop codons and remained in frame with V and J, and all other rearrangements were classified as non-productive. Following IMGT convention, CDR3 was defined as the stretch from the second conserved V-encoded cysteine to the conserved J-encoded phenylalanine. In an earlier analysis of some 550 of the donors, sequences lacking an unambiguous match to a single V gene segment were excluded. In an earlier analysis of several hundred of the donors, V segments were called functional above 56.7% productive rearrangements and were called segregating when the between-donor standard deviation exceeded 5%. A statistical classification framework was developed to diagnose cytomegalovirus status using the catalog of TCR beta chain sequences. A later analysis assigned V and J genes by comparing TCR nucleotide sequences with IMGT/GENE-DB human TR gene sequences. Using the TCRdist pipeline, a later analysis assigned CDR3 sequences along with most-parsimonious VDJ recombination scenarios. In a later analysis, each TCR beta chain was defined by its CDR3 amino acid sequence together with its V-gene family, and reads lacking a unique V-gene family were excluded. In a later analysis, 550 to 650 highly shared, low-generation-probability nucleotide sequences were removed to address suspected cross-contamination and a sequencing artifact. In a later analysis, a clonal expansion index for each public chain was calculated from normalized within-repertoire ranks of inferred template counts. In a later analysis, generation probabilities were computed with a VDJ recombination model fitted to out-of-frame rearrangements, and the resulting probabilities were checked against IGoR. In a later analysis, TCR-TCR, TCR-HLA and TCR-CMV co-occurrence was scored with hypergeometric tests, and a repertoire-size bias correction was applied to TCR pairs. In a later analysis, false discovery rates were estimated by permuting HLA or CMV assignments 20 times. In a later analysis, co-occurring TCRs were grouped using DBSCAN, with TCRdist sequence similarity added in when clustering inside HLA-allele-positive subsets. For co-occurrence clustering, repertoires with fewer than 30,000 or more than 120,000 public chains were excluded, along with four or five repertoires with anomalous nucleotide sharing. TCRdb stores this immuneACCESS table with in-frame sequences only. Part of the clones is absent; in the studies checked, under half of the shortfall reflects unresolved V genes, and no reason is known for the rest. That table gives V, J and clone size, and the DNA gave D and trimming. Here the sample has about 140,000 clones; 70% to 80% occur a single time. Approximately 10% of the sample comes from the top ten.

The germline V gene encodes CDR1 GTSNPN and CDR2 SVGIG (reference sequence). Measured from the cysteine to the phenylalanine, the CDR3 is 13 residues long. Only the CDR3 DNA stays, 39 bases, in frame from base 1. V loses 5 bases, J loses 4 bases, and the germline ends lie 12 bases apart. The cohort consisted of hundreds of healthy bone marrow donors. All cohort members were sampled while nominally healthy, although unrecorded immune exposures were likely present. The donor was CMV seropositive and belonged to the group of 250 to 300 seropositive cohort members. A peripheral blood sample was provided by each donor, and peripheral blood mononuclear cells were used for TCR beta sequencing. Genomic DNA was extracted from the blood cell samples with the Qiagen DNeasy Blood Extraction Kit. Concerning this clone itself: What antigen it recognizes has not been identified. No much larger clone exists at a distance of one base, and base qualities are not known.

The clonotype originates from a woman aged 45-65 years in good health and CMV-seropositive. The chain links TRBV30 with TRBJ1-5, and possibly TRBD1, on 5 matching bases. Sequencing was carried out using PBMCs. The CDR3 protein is CAWRSGPNQPQHF. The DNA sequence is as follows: TGTGCCTGGCGGTCAGGGCCTAATCAGCCCCAGCATTTT. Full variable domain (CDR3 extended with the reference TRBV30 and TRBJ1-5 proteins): SQTIHQWPATLVQPVGSPLSLECTVEGTSNPNLYWYRQAAGRGLQLLFYSVGIGQISSEVPQNLSASRPQDRQFILSSKKLLLSDSGFYLCAWRSGPNQPQHFGDGTRLSIL.